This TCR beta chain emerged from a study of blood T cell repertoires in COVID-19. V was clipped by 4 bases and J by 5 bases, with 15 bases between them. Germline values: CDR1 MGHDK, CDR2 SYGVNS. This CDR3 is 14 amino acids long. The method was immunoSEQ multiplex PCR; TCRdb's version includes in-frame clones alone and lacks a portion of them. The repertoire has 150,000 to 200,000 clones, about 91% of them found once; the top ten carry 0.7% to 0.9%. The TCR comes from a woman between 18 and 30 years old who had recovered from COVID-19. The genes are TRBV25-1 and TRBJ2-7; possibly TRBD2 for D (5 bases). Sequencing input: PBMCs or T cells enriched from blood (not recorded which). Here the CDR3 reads CASSAGIIGDEQYF. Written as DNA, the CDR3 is TGTGCCAGCAGTGCCGGGATCATCGGGGACGAGCAGTACTTC.